Reported below is one T cell receptor beta chain. Its antigen remains unknown. The study amplified TCR beta CDR3 regions using RNA transcripts. HTBI primers primed a first-round RT-PCR, and a second-round multiplex PCR followed. TCRdb reprocessed the multiplex PCR reads with MiXCR, giving one entry per CDR3 protein. The profile covers fewer than 650,000 distinct CDR3 sequences, with approximately 21% appearing a single time and roughly 6.9% taken by the ten largest. This entry belongs to a study of Graves' ophthalmopathy and Graves' hyperthyroidism. CDR1 is MNHEY, CDR2 SMNVEV, per germline (reference sequence). Trimming shortened V by 6 bases and J by 2 bases, and 16 bases separated the two germline ends. This CDR3 spans 15 amino acids. Whole-study findings and limits: Blood samples also showed most expanded thyroid clonotypes exceeding 0.001 frequency.

This TCR was recovered from a woman aged 18 to 35 with stable Graves' hyperthyroidism. Some clones in this sample may be carry-over from other donors' samples. The sequenced sample was peripheral blood. V gene TRBV27 combines with J gene TRBJ2-5; the D gene is possibly TRBD1 (5 bases). Written as DNA, the CDR3 is TGTGCCAGCAGCCCAGTAAATGGGGCACAAGAGACCCAGTACTTC. It yields the protein CASSPVNGAQETQYF.